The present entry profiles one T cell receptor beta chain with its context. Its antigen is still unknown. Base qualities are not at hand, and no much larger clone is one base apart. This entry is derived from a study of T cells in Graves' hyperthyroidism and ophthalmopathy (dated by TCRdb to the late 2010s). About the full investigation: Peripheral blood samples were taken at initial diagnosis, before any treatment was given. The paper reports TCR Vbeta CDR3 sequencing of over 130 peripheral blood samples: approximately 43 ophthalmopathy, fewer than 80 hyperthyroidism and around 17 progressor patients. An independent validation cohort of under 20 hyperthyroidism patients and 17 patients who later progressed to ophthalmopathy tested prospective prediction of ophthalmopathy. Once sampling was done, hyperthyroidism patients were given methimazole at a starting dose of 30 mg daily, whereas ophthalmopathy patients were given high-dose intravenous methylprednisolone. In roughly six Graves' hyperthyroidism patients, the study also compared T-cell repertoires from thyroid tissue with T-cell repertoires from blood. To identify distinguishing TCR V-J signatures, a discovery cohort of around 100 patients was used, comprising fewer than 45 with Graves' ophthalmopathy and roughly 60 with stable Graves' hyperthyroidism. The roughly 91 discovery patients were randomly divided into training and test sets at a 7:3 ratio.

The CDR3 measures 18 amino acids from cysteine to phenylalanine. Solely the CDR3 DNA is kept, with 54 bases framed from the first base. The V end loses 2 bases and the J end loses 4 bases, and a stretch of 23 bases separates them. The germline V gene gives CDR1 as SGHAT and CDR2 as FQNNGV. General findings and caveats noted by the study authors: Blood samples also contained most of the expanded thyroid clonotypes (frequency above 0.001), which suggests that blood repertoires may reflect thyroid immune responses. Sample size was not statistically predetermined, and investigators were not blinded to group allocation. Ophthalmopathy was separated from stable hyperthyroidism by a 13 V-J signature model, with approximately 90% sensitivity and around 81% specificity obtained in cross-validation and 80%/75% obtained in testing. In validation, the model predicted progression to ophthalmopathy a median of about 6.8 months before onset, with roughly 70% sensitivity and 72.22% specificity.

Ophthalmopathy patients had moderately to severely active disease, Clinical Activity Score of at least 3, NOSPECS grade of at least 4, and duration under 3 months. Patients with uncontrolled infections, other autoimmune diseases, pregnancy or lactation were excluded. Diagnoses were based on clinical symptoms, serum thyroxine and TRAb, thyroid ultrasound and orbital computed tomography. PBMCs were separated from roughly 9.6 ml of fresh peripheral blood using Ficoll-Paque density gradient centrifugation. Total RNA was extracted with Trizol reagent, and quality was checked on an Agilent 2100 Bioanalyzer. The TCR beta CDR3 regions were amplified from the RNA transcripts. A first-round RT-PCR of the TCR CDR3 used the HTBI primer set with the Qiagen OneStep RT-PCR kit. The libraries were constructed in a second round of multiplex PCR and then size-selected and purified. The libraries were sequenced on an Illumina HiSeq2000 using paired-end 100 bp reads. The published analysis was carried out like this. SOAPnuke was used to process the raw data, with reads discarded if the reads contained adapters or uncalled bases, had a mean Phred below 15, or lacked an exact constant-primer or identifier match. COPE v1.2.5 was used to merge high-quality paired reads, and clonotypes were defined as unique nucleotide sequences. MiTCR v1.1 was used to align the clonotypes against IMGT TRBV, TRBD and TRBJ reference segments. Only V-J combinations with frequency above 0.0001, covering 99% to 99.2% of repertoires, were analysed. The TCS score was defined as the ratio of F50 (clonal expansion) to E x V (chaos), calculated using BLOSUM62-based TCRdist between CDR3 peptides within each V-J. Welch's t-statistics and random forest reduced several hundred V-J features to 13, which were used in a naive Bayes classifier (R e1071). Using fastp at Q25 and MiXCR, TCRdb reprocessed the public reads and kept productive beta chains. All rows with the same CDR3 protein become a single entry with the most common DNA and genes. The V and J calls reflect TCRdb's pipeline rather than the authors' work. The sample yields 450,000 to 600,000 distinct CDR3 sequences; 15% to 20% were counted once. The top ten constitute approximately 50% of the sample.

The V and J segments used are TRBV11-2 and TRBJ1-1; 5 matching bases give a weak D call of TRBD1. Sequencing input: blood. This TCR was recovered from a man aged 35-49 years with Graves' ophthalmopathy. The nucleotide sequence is TGTGCCAGCAGCTTAAAACCCCCCGTGGGGGTTACGGCCACTGAAGCTTTCTTT. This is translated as CASSLKPPVGVTATEAFF.